The source of this TCR beta chain is a study of blood T cell repertoires in COVID-19. Measured with immunoSEQ multiplex PCR; TCRdb has only the in-frame clones, and not every one. Of over 100,000 clones in the sample, 82% are singletons; the top ten hold about 4.2%. Germline loops: CDR1 SGHAT, CDR2 FQNNGV. This CDR3 has 15 amino acids. V was shortened by 3 bases and J by 3 bases, with 14 bases between the two germline ends. The sequence was obtained from a woman aged 70-85 years with acute or convalescent COVID-19. The sample consisted of peripheral blood. V usage is TRBV11-2 and J usage is TRBJ1-1, with no clear D. CDR3 in amino acids: CASSLRLRPDTEAFF. CDR3 nucleotides: TGTGCCAGCAGCTTGAGGCTCCGACCGGACACTGAAGCTTTCTTT.